The rows below give T cell receptor beta chains drawn from one sample of a study of monozygotic twins with inflammatory bowel disease. TCRdb reanalyzed the 5' RACE reads, giving one entry per CDR3 protein sequence and no DNA. Seen in this sample are 350,000 to 550,000 distinct CDR3 sequences; the ten most common clones hold 2% to 2.5%. The sample taken for sequencing was blood. Every receptor here comes from a human donor with ulcerative colitis or Crohn's disease, or a healthy co-twin of an affected twin (not recorded which). Both conserved end residues are part of each CDR3.

v_call: TRBV10-3
j_call: TRBJ2-3
cdr3_aa: CATVTPSGGGDTQYF

v_call: TRBV7-3
j_call: TRBJ2-3
cdr3_aa: CASSLMGQGTDTQYF

v_call: TRBV5-6
j_call: TRBJ1-6
cdr3_aa: CASSSDLGDAPLHF

v_call: TRBV5-1
j_call: TRBJ1-2
cdr3_aa: CASSKEPDRNYGYTF

v_call: TRBV11-2
j_call: TRBJ2-1
cdr3_aa: CASSLRLSGSGSSYNEQFF

v_call: TRBV20-1
j_call: TRBJ1-4
cdr3_aa: CSAIGQGVEKLFF

v_call: TRBV20-1
j_call: TRBJ1-1
cdr3_aa: CSARAPNTEAFF

v_call: TRBV11-2
j_call: TRBJ2-3
cdr3_aa: CASSWDRSTDTQYF

v_call: TRBV12-3/TRBV12-4
j_call: TRBJ1-6
cdr3_aa: CASRYNSSPLHF

v_call: TRBV29-1
j_call: TRBJ2-7
cdr3_aa: CSVETTRDSFKGEQYF

v_call: TRBV7-6
j_call: TRBJ2-1
cdr3_aa: CASSDRDLFNEQIF

v_call: TRBV30
j_call: TRBJ2-7
cdr3_aa: CAWSVYSGRAAREQYF

v_call: TRBV10-3
j_call: TRBJ1-1
cdr3_aa: CAISDSMMNTEAFF

v_call: TRBV29-1
j_call: TRBJ2-1
cdr3_aa: CSVVLQTNEQFF

v_call: TRBV4-3
j_call: TRBJ1-2
cdr3_aa: CASSQDRGTDYGYTF

v_call: TRBV29-1
j_call: TRBJ1-2
cdr3_aa: CSILATARQSYTF

v_call: TRBV29-1
j_call: TRBJ2-1
cdr3_aa: CSVGQAGYNEQFF

v_call: TRBV20-1
j_call: TRBJ2-7
cdr3_aa: CSAGGWSYEQYF

v_call: TRBV11-2
j_call: TRBJ2-5
cdr3_aa: CASSPGAGQIQETQYF

v_call: TRBV25-1
j_call: TRBJ1-3
cdr3_aa: CASSEYRGSSGNTIYF

v_call: TRBV11-1
j_call: TRBJ2-4
cdr3_aa: CASSLDGRSELGAKNIQYF

v_call: TRBV4-2
j_call: TRBJ2-7
cdr3_aa: CASSQDGDRASSEQYF

v_call: TRBV5-1
j_call: TRBJ1-1
cdr3_aa: CASSLGLGLEGYAFF

v_call: TRBV7-9
j_call: TRBJ2-4
cdr3_aa: CASSSTGMVAKNIQYF

v_call: TRBV30
j_call: TRBJ1-6
cdr3_aa: CAWSKASGPLHF

v_call: TRBV2
j_call: TRBJ1-3
cdr3_aa: CASSSTSSGNTIYF

v_call: TRBV6-1
j_call: TRBJ1-2
cdr3_aa: CASSDVNGYTF

v_call: TRBV15
j_call: TRBJ2-7
cdr3_aa: CATSKREIGEQYF

v_call: TRBV20-1
j_call: TRBJ2-5
cdr3_aa: CSAPTIQETQYF

v_call: TRBV7-2
j_call: TRBJ2-1
cdr3_aa: CASSLVGTEQFF

v_call: TRBV10-3
j_call: TRBJ2-6
cdr3_aa: CAISVGVSGANVLTF

v_call: TRBV7-8
j_call: TRBJ1-3
cdr3_aa: CASSETAGGNTIYF

v_call: TRBV7-9
j_call: TRBJ2-5
cdr3_aa: CASSLRAIETQYF

v_call: TRBV20-1
j_call: TRBJ1-1
cdr3_aa: CSAPTDPTEAFF

v_call: TRBV20-1
j_call: TRBJ2-3
cdr3_aa: CSAVRQYTQYF

v_call: TRBV7-2
j_call: TRBJ2-1
cdr3_aa: CASSLGQGNNNEQFF

v_call: TRBV5-1
j_call: TRBJ2-5
cdr3_aa: CASSLRGLVPETQYF

v_call: TRBV29-1
j_call: TRBJ2-7
cdr3_aa: CSVVPGGIYEQYF

v_call: TRBV3-1
j_call: TRBJ2-1
cdr3_aa: CASSQPLASGEEFF

v_call: TRBV25-1
j_call: TRBJ2-7
cdr3_aa: CASRATGMIYEQYF

v_call: TRBV20-1
j_call: TRBJ2-7
cdr3_aa: CSAPILENYEQYF

v_call: TRBV6-1
j_call: TRBJ2-1
cdr3_aa: CASSEGLVSYNEQFF

v_call: TRBV27
j_call: TRBJ1-2
cdr3_aa: CASSLTRSYGYTF

v_call: TRBV27
j_call: TRBJ2-1
cdr3_aa: CASSRARDRQSYNEQFF

v_call: TRBV12-3/TRBV12-4
j_call: TRBJ1-2
cdr3_aa: CASSPLDRGVGYGYTF